Listed below are T cell receptor beta chains from one sample, sequenced in a study of blood T cell repertoires in COVID-19. The repertoire was sequenced with immunoSEQ multiplex PCR; TCRdb's copy has only in-frame clones and lacks some. This repertoire shows 150,000 or so clones, roughly nine tenths found once; its top ten account for less than 5.5%. Sequenced sample: peripheral blood. The receptor set was obtained from a human donor in a cohort sampled during active COVID-19. Each CDR3 is given with its conserved first and last residue. A D gene is named only where the DNA matches it firmly. Rows give clone size only sometimes, using once, few, many, or a class for an expanded clone.

TRBD1 TRBJ1-1 - TRBV5-6 TGTGCCAGCAGCTGGACAGGGCAAAACACTGAAGCTTTCTTT CASSWTGQNTEAFF
TRBD1 TRBJ2-7 - TRBV30 TGTGCCTGGGCAGGGGACAGGGCCTACTACGAGCAGTACTTC CAWAGDRAYYEQYF
- TRBJ2-7 - TRBV12-3/TRBV12-4 TGTGCCAGCAGTTTAACAGTCCCCTACGAGCAGTACTTC CASSLTVPYEQYF
TRBD1 TRBJ1-2 once TRBV7-2 TGTGCCAGCAGCCCAGGACAGGGGGCAGGGTATGGCTACACCTTC CASSPGQGAGYGYTF
TRBD1 TRBJ1-1 - TRBV28 TGTGCCAGCAGCCAGGGACAGGGGATAAAAGCTTTCTTT CASSQGQGIKAFF
- TRBJ1-2 few TRBV10-1 TGCGCCAGCAGTGAGCCCAGGGGCTATGGCTACACCTTC CASSEPRGYGYTF
- TRBJ2-7 - TRBV11-3 TGTGCCAGCAGCTTAGTGCGGGGAAGGGAGCAGTACTTC CASSLVRGREQYF
- TRBJ2-5 - TRBV4-3 TGCGCCAGCAGCCAAGAGTTTCTGTTGGGGGCCGGGGAGACCCAGTACTTC CASSQEFLLGAGETQYF
TRBD1 TRBJ2-7 - TRBV19 TGTGCCAGTAGTCTTTCGGGACAGGGCTCCTACGAGCAGTACTTC CASSLSGQGSYEQYF
- TRBJ2-7 - TRBV24-1 TGTGCCACCAGTGCTGGCTCGGAGCCCTACGAGCAGTACTTC CATSAGSEPYEQYF
TRBD1 TRBJ2-7 - TRBV5-1 TGCGCCAGCAGCTTGAGGCCACCGGGACAGGGATTTTACGAGCAGTACTTC CASSLRPPGQGFYEQYF
TRBD2 TRBJ2-7 - TRBV19 TGTGCCAGTAGTAACCCAACTAGCGGGCCTAGAACCTACGAGCAGTACTTC CASSNPTSGPRTYEQYF
- TRBJ1-1 once TRBV27 TGTGCCAGCAGTTTATTTTTAGACACTGAAGCTTTCTTT CASSLFLDTEAFF
TRBD1 TRBJ2-2 - TRBV13 TGTGCCAGCAGCTTAATGACAGGGGGTCCCAACGGGGAGCTGTTTTTT CASSLMTGGPNGELFF
- TRBJ2-7 - TRBV18 TGTGCCAGCTCACCCGGGGTTCGGCAGAACTACGAGCAGTACTTC CASSPGVRQNYEQYF